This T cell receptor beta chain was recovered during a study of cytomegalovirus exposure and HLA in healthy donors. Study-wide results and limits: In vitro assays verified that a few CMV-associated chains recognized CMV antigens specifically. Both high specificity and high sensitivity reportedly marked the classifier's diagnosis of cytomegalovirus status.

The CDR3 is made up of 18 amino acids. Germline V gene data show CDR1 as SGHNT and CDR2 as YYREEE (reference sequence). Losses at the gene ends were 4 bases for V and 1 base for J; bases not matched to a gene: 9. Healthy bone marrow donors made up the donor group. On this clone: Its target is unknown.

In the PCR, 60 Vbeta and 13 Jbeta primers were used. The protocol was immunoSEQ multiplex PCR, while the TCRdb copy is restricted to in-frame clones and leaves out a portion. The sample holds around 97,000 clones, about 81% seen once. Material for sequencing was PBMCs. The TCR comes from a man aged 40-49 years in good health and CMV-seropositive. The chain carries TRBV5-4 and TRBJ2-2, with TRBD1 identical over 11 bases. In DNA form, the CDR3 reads TGTGCCAGCAGCGAGAAGACCGGGACAGGGGGGAACACCGGGGAGCTGTTTTTT. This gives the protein CASSEKTGTGGNTGELFF. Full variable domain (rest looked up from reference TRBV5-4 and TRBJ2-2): ETGVTQSPTHLIKTRGQQVTLRCSSQSGHNTVSWYQQALGQGPQFIFQYYREEENGRGNFPPRFSGLQFPNYSSELNVNALELDDSALYLCASSEKTGTGGNTGELFFGEGSRLTVL.